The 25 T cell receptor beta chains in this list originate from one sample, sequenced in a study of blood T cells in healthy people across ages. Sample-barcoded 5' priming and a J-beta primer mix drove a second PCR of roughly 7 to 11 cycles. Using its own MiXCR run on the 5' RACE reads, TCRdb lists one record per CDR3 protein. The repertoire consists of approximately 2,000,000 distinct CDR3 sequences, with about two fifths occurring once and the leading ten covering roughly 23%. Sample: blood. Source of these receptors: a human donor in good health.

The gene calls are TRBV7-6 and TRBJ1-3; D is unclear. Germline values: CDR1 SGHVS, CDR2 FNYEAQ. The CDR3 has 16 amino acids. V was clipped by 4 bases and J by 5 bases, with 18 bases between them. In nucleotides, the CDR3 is TGTGCCAGCAGCTCGCCTTCCCCCGAAGTAAGAAACACCATATATTTT. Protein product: CASSSPSPEVRNTIYF.

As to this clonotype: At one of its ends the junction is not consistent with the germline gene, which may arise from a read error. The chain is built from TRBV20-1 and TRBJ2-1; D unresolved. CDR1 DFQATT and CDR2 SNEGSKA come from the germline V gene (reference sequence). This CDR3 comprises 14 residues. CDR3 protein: CSARRSSSYNEQCF. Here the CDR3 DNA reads TGCAGTGCTCGCAGGTCAAGCTCCTACAATGAGCAGTGCTTC.

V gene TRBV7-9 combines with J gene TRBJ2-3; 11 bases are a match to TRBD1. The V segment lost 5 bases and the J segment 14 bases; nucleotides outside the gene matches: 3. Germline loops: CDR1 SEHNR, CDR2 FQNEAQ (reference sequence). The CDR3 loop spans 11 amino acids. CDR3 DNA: TGTGCCAGCAGCCCAGGACAGGGGGCGTATTTT. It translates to CASSPGQGAYF.

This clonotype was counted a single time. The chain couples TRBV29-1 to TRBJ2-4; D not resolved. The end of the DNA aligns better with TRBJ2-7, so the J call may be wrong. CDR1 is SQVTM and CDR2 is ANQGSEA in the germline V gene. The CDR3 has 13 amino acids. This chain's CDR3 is CSVESQITYEQYF. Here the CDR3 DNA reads TGCAGCGTTGAATCACAAATTACCTACGAGCAGTACTTC.

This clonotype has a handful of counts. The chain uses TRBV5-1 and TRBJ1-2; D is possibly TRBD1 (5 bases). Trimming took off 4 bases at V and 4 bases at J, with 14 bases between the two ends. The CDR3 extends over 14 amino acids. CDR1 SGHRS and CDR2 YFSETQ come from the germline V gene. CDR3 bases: TGCGCCAGCAGCCCAGGGAGTTCGGCCTATGGCTACACCTTC. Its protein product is CASSPGSSAYGYTF.

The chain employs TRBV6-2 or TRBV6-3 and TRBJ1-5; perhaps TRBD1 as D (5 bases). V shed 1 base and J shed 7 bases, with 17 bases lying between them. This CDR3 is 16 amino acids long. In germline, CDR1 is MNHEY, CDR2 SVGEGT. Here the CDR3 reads CASSYLSGNVGQPQHF. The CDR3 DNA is TGTGCCAGCAGTTACTTATCAGGGAATGTGGGACAGCCCCAGCATTTT.

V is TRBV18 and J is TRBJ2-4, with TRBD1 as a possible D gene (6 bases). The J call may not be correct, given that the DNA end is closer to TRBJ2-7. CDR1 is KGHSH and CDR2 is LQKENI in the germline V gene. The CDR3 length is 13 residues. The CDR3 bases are TGTGCCAGCTCCCCGGACAGTCTTAACGAGCAGTACTTC. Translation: CASSPDSLNEQYF.

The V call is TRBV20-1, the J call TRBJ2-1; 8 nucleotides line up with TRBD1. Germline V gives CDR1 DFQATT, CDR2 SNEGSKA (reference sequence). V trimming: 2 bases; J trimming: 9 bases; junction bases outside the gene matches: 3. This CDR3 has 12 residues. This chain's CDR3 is CSARQGAGEQFF. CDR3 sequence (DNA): TGCAGTGCTAGACAGGGGGCTGGTGAGCAGTTCTTC.

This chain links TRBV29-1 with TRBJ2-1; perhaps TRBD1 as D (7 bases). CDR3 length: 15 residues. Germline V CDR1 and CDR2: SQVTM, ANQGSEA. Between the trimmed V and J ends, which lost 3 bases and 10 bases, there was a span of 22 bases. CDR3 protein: CSVDRLWQGGSEQFF. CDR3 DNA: TGCAGCGTTGATCGTCTTTGGCAGGGGGGAAGCGAGCAGTTCTTC.

CDR3 in DNA: TGTGCCAGCAGCCAGAGGACAGGGGTACATGAGCAGTTCTTC. Translated: CASSQRTGVHEQFF. The gene calls are TRBV7-9 and TRBJ2-1, with 9 bases identical to TRBD1. V shed 5 bases, J shed 8 bases, and the junction held 7 bases outside the gene matches. This CDR3 is 14 amino acids long. The V gene's germline CDR1 is SEHNR and CDR2 FQNEAQ (reference sequence).

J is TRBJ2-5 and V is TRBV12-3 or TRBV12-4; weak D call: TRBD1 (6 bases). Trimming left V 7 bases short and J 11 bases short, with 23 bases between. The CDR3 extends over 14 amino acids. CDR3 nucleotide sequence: TGTGCCAGCACCCAGAAATCAGGGGTGGTTGAGCAGTACTTC. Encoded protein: CASTQKSGVVEQYF.

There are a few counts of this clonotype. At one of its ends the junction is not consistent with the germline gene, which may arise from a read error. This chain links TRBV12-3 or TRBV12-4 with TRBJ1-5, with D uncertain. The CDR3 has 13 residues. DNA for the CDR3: TGTGCCAGCAGCTTAGAACTCGGTCAGCCCCAGCATTTT. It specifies CASSLELGQPQHF.

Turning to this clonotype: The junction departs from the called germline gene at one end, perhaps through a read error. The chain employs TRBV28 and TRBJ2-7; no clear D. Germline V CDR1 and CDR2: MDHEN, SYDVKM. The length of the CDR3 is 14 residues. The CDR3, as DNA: TGTACCAGTTCCGTGAGGTTGGCGACCTACGAGCAGTACTTC. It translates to CTSSVRLATYEQYF.

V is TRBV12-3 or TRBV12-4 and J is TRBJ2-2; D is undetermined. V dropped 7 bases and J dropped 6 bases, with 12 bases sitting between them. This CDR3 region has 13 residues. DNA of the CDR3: TGTGCCAGCAATATTAAGACGGCCGGGGAGCTGTTTTTT. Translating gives CASNIKTAGELFF.

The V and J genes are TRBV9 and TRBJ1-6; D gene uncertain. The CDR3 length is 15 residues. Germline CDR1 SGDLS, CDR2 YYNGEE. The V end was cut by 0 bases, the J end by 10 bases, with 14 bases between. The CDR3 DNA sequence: TGTGCCAGCAGCGTAGGTCCGGGGTATAGGTCACCCCTCCACTTT. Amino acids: CASSVGPGYRSPLHF.

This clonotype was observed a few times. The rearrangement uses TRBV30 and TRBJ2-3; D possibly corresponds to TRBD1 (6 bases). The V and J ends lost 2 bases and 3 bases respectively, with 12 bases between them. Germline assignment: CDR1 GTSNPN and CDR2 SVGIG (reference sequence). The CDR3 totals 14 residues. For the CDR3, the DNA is TGTGCCTGGAGTACCGGACAGACTACAGATACGCAGTATTTT. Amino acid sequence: CAWSTGQTTDTQYF.

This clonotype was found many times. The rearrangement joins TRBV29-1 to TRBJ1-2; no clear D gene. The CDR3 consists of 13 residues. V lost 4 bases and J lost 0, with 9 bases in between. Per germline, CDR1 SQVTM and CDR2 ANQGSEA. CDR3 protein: CSVGVGANYGYTF. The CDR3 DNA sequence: TGCAGCGTTGGGGTGGGAGCTAACTATGGCTACACCTTC.

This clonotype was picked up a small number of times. The CDR3 DNA reads TGCGCCAGCAGCTTGGTCTCACCGGACGCGACTAGCTCCTACGAGCAGTACTTC. Protein sequence: CASSLVSPDATSSYEQYF. The rearrangement uses TRBV5-1 and TRBJ2-7; tentatively, D is TRBD2 (6 bases). The germline V gene encodes CDR1 SGHRS and CDR2 YFSETQ. The CDR3 is 18 amino acids. Between the trimmed V and J ends, which lost 0 bases and 0 bases, there was a span of 19 bases.

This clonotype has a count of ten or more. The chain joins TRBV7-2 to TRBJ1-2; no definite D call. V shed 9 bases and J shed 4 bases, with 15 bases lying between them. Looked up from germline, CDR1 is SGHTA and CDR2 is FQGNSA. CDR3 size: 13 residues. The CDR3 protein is CASSGQRSYGYTF. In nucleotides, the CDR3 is TGTGCCAGTTCCGGGCAGCGCTCCTATGGCTACACCTTC.

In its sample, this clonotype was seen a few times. In DNA, the CDR3 is TGCAGTGCTCAACTAGGGGACGAGCAGTACTTC. Translated, it gives CSAQLGDEQYF. The chain carries TRBV20-1 and TRBJ2-5; D tentatively reads TRBD1 or TRBD2 (5 bases each). The J call is doubtful: the DNA matches TRBJ2-7 better. There are 11 residues in the CDR3. Germline V lookup: CDR1 DFQATT, CDR2 SNEGSKA (reference sequence).

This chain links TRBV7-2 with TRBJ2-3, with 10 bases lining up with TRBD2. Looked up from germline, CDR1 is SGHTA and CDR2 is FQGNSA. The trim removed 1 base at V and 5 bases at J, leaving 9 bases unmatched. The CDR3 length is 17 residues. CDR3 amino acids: CASSLEGAGGPQDTQYF. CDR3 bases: TGTGCCAGCAGCTTAGAGGGAGCGGGGGGGCCACAAGATACGCAGTATTTT. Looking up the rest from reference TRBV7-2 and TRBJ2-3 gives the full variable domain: GAGVSQSPSNKVTEKGKDVELRCDPISGHTALYWYRQSLGQGLEFLIYFQGNSAPDKSGLPSDRFSAERTGGSVSTLTIQRTQQEDSAVYLCASSLEGAGGPQDTQYFGPGTRLTVL.

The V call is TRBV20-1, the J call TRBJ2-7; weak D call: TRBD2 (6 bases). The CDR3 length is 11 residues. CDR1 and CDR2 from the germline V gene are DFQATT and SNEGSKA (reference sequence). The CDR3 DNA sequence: TGCAGCGGAGGGAGCTTCTACGAGCAGTACTTC. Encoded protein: CSGGSFYEQYF.

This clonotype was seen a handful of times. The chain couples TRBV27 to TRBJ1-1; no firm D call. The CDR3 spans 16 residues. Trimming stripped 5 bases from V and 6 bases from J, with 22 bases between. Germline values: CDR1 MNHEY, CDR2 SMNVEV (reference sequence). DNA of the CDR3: TGTGCCAGCAGTCCGATTCTGGGTCCGGTCCGTCCTGAAGCTTTCTTT. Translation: CASSPILGPVRPEAFF.

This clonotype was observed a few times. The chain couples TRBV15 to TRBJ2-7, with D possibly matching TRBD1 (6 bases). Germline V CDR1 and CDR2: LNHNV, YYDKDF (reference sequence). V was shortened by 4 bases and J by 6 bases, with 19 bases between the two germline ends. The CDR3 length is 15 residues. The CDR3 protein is CATSKTQGLRGEQYF. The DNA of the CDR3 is TGTGCCACCAGCAAAACCCAGGGGTTAAGGGGCGAGCAGTACTTC.

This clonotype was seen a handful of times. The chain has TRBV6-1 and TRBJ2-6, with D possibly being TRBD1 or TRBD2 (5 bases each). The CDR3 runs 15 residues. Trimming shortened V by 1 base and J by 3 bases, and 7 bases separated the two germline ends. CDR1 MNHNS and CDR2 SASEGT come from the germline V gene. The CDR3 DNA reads TGTGCCAGCAGTGAAGTGGGACGTGGGGCCAACGTCCTGACTTTC. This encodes CASSEVGRGANVLTF.